These T cell receptor beta chains were read from a single sample in a study of T cells in Graves' hyperthyroidism and ophthalmopathy. TCRdb used MiXCR to reprocess the multiplex PCR reads, holding one entry per CDR3 protein. The table lists some 600,000 distinct CDR3 sequences, approximately 14% of them singletons. The sequenced sample consisted of blood. These receptors originate from a woman younger than 45 with Graves' hyperthyroidism that later progressed to Graves' ophthalmopathy. The CDR3 runs from the conserved cysteine through the conserved F or W. D genes are given only for firm matches. For some rows the clone size is stated as once, few or many, or as a class when expanded; others skip it.

DNA | CDR3 | J | size | V | D
TGTGCTAGCAGCTTAGATGGCTCGAGCTCCTACGAGCAGTACTTC | CASSLDGSSSYEQYF | TRBJ2-7 | few | TRBV7-7 | NA
TGTGCCAGCAGCTTAGTGGTACAGTCTAACTATGGCTACACCTTC | CASSLVVQSNYGYTF | TRBJ1-2 | many | TRBV7-2 | NA
TGTGCCAGTAGTATAGCCCCTAGCGGGATGACAGATACGCAGTATTTT | CASSIAPSGMTDTQYF | TRBJ2-3 | many | TRBV19 | TRBD2
TGCGCCAGCAGCTTGTCGACTGGGGCGGGGTTCGCGCAGTATTTT | CASSLSTGAGFAQYF | TRBJ2-3 | few | TRBV5-1 | NA
TGCAGTGCTAGAACGCAGGGGGTTTATGGCTACACCTTC | CSARTQGVYGYTF | TRBJ1-2 | few | TRBV20-1 | TRBD1
TGTGCCAGCAGCATGCTCCTGGGGGGGAACACTGAAGCTTTCTTT | CASSMLLGGNTEAFF | TRBJ1-1 | many | TRBV7-2 | NA
TGTGCCAGCAGCTCGACTAGCGGGATGTACGAGCAGTACTTC | CASSSTSGMYEQYF | TRBJ2-7 | many | TRBV7-9 | TRBD2
TGTGCCAGCAGCTTCATTAGGGCCTACAATGAGCAGTTCTTC | CASSFIRAYNEQFF | TRBJ2-1 | NA | TRBV5-5 | NA
TGTGCCTGCATCAAATCCGGGACAGGGGACCACGAGCAGTACTTC | CACIKSGTGDHEQYF | TRBJ2-7 | many | TRBV30 | TRBD1
TGCGCCAGCAGCCCCCTGGACACGAACACTGAAGCTTTCTTT | CASSPLDTNTEAFF | TRBJ1-1 | NA | TRBV5-1 | NA
TGTGCCATCAGTGACACCGGGACAGGGGGTAGTGGCACTGAAGCTTTCTTT | CAISDTGTGGSGTEAFF | TRBJ1-1 | many | TRBV10-3 | TRBD1
TGCAGTTTTAGCGGGGAGGGAGGAGAGACCCAGTACTTC | CSFSGEGGETQYF | TRBJ2-5 | many | TRBV20-1 | TRBD2
TGTGCTAGTGGTTTGGTACTTGGGGCGCCGGGCAATCAGCCCCAGCATTTT | CASGLVLGAPGNQPQHF | TRBJ1-5 | few | TRBV12-5 | NA
TGTGCCAGACAGGGGGGTGGCTACACCTTC | CARQGGGYTF | TRBJ1-2 | many | TRBV2 | TRBD1
TGTGCCAGCAGCCAACCAGGGACAGATAATAACTATGGCTACACCTTC | CASSQPGTDNNYGYTF | TRBJ1-2 | NA | TRBV5-5 | TRBD1
TGTGCCACCAGCAGCGAAACGGGGTCAGCGAACGAGCAGTACTTC | CATSSETGSANEQYF | TRBJ2-7 | many | TRBV15 | NA
TGTGCCAGCAGTTTAGGAGGCCCTGGACCTTACGAGCAGTACTTC | CASSLGGPGPYEQYF | TRBJ2-7 | many | TRBV27 | NA
TGTGCCAGCAGTAACTTTAGGGAGGGCACTGAAGCTTTCTTT | CASSNFREGTEAFF | TRBJ1-1 | many | TRBV2 | NA
TGTGCCAGCAGCGGCCTAGAGAGCAATCAGCCCCAGCATTTT | CASSGLESNQPQHF | TRBJ1-5 | NA | TRBV9 | NA